The 32 T cell receptor beta chains in this list originate from one sample, sequenced in a study of pediatric ulcerative colitis. Sequenced by immunoSEQ multiplex PCR; TCRdb stores in-frame clones only, minus some. The sample gives about 12,000 clones, approximately 71% of which show up once; roughly 4.5% is in the top ten. Rectal tissue came from one to two pinch biopsies taken at colonoscopy. Material: gut tissue. The receptors were sampled from a boy aged 5-17 years who was a control in a study of pediatric ulcerative colitis.

The J gene is TRBJ1-3, the V gene TRBV7-8; D ambiguous. The germline V gene has CDR1 SGHVS and CDR2 FQNEAQ. Trimming removed 2 bases from V and 5 bases from J, with 4 bases in between. CDR3 length: 12 residues. The CDR3 DNA sequence: TGTGCCAGCAGCTTAAATAGAAACACCATATATTTT. It yields the protein CASSLNRNTIYF.

This sequence joins TRBV7-2 and TRBJ2-1; TRBD1 matches at 8 bases. The trim removed 0 bases at V and 0 bases at J, leaving 4 bases unmatched. CDR3 size: 17 residues. The germline V gene has CDR1 SGHTA and CDR2 FQGNSA. The CDR3 DNA reads TGTGCCAGCAGCTTAGCGGCCAGGGGGCTCTCCTACAATGAGCAGTTCTTC. Its translation: CASSLAARGLSYNEQFF.

This clone was seen once. The rearrangement links TRBV18 to TRBJ2-1; no reliable D call. Germline-derived CDR1 and CDR2 are KGHSH and LQKENI. This CDR3 spans 16 amino acids. Trimming cost V 0 bases and J 3 bases, with 12 bases left between them. The CDR3 coding sequence is TGTGCCAGCTCACCACCGAGCCCAAAAATCTACAATGAGCAGTTCTTC. Residues: CASSPPSPKIYNEQFF.

The chain couples TRBV6-1 to TRBJ1-2; 8 bases agree with TRBD1. The germline V gene has CDR1 MNHNS and CDR2 SASEGT. The V and J ends lost 7 bases and 1 base, in that order; junction bases with no gene match: 5. There are 14 residues in the CDR3. The CDR3 is CASTRTGLNYGYTF. CDR3 nucleotides: TGTGCCAGCACCCGGACAGGGCTTAACTATGGCTACACCTTC.

The gene calls are TRBV6-5 and TRBJ1-6, with 10 bases fitting TRBD1. The CDR3 runs 15 residues. V shed 6 bases, J shed 10 bases, and the junction held 9 bases outside the gene matches. Germline V gene data show CDR1 as MNHEY and CDR2 as SVGAGI. The CDR3 DNA sequence: TGTGCCAGCAGACCCGACAGGGGGCTGATCTCACCCCTCCACTTT. Protein sequence: CASRPDRGLISPLHF.

The genes are TRBV15 and TRBJ1-4; 7 bases line up with TRBD1. Germline-derived CDR1 and CDR2 are LNHNV and YYDKDF (reference sequence). Trimming at V came to 7 bases and at J to 4 bases, leaving 6 bases not matched to a gene. The CDR3 extends over 14 amino acids. The CDR3 DNA reads as TGTGCCACCAAAAAGGACAGGTTTAATGAAAAACTGTTTTTT. This translates into CATKKDRFNEKLFF.

This chain uses TRBV5-6 with TRBJ1-2; unclear D gene. With 0 bases removed from V and 0 bases from J, the gap between germline ends came to 9 bases. Per germline, CDR1 SGHDT and CDR2 YYEEEE. The CDR3 is 15 amino acids. The CDR3 loop is CASSLDGYTNYGYTF. As DNA, the CDR3 is TGTGCCAGCAGCTTGGACGGATATACTAACTATGGCTACACCTTC.

The J gene is TRBJ1-1, the V gene TRBV18; a possible D gene is TRBD1 (5 bases). This CDR3 is built from 13 residues. Trimming stripped 6 bases from V and 1 base from J, with 9 bases between. Per germline, CDR1 KGHSH and CDR2 LQKENI. The CDR3 loop is CASSEDRNTEAFF. The CDR3 DNA sequence: TGTGCCAGCTCTGAAGACAGGAACACTGAAGCTTTCTTT. Full variable domain (outside the CDR3, taken from reference TRBV18 and TRBJ1-1): NAGVMQNPRHLVRRRGQEARLRCSPMKGHSHVYWYRQLPEEGLKFMVYLQKENIIDESGMPKERFSAEFPKEGPSILRIQQVVRGDSAAYFCASSEDRNTEAFFGQGTRLTVV.

This chain joins TRBV9 and TRBJ2-2, with 9 nucleotides matching TRBD1. This CDR3 is 15 amino acids long. Germline loops: CDR1 SGDLS, CDR2 YYNGEE. The V gene end was trimmed by 4 bases and the J gene end by 5 bases; junction bases not matched to a gene: 6. In nucleotides, the CDR3 is TGTGCCAGCAGCCCCTGGACAGGGGAAACCGGGGAGCTGTTTTTT. It translates to CASSPWTGETGELFF. Complete variable domain (other parts from reference TRBV9 and TRBJ2-2): DSGVTQTPKHLITATGQRVTLRCSPRSGDLSVYWYQQSLDQGLQFLIQYYNGEERAKGNILERFSAQQFPDLHSELNLSSLELGDSALYFCASSPWTGETGELFFGEGSRLTVL.

This clone showed up just a few times. The V and J genes are TRBV18 and TRBJ2-2, with 8 bases matching TRBD2. CDR1 is KGHSH and CDR2 is LQKENI in the germline V gene. This CDR3 comprises 15 residues. The junction had 3 bases not matched to a gene; V was cut back by 0 bases and J by 6 bases. The chain's CDR3 is CASSPPPAGAGELFF. CDR3 DNA: TGTGCCAGCTCACCACCGCCAGCGGGAGCCGGGGAGCTGTTTTTT.

The chain combines TRBV6-5 with TRBJ1-1; D remains unclear. V lost 0 bases and J lost 11, with 16 bases in between. Germline V CDR1 and CDR2: MNHEY, SVGAGI. The CDR3 covers 14 residues. CDR3 coding DNA: TGTGCCAGCAGTTACTCGAGATCCCGAAGCGGGGCTTTCTTT. Its protein product is CASSYSRSRSGAFF.

This chain links TRBV10-3 with TRBJ1-1; TRBD1 aligns across 7 bases. J was trimmed by 3 bases and V by 1 base; bases with no gene match: 5. CDR3 length: 15 residues. Germline-derived CDR1 and CDR2 are ENHRY and SYGVKD. The CDR3 spells CAISELEGAYTEAFF. DNA for the CDR3: TGTGCCATCAGTGAGTTGGAGGGGGCATACACTGAAGCTTTCTTT.

This clone was observed a handful of times. The chain joins TRBV30 to TRBJ2-7; no definite D call. Between the trimmed V and J ends, which lost 4 bases and 2 bases, there was a span of 15 bases. The CDR3 extends over 14 amino acids. CDR1 and CDR2 from the germline V gene are GTSNPN and SVGIG (reference sequence). As DNA, the CDR3 is TGTGCCTGGAAATCGAAAGTAGGTGCCTACGAGCAGTACTTC. This encodes CAWKSKVGAYEQYF.

This clone is categorized as medium-sized. The chain joins TRBV7-9 to TRBJ1-4; 7 nucleotides align to TRBD1. The CDR3 runs to 16 residues. Unmatched junction bases numbered 9, after V lost 5 bases and J lost 3 bases. Germline assignment: CDR1 SEHNR and CDR2 FQNEAQ (reference sequence). The CDR3 protein is CASSLLPTGANEKLFF. The CDR3 coding sequence is TGTGCCAGCAGCCTCCTACCTACAGGGGCTAATGAAAAACTGTTTTTT.

CDR3 DNA: TGTGCCAGCAGCTTAGTAGCGGGAGCATCCTACAATGAGCAGTTCTTC. Protein: CASSLVAGASYNEQFF. V and J are TRBV7-9 and TRBJ2-1; 9 bases are shared with TRBD2. The germline gives CDR1 SEHNR, CDR2 FQNEAQ (reference sequence). The ends lost 1 base at V and 1 base at J; junction bases unmatched: 2. CDR3 length: 16 residues.

V gene TRBV9 combines with J gene TRBJ1-2, with D possibly matching TRBD1 (6 bases). The germline CDR1 and CDR2 sequences are SGDLS and YYNGEE. The CDR3 totals 15 residues. V was shortened by 0 bases and J by 7 bases, with 16 bases between the two germline ends. DNA of the CDR3: TGTGCCAGCAGCGTAGAGGGGGGATTGGGTCGTGGCTACACCTTC. It encodes CASSVEGGLGRGYTF.

This chain links TRBV10-3 with TRBJ1-3; D unclear. This CDR3 has 13 amino acids. Germline CDR1 and CDR2: ENHRY and SYGVKD. Trimming shortened V by 6 bases and J by 3 bases, and 9 bases separated the two germline ends. The CDR3 loop reads CAIRKDDGNTIYF. CDR3 DNA sequence: TGTGCCATCAGGAAGGATGATGGAAACACCATATATTTT.

A word on this clone: This sample also contains other DNA sequences that code for the same CDR3. The chain combines TRBV19 with TRBJ2-3; D ambiguous. With 5 bases removed from V and 1 base from J, the gap between germline ends came to 13 bases. The CDR3 length is 15 residues. Per germline, CDR1 LNHDA and CDR2 SQIVND (reference sequence). CDR3 in amino acids: CASSDPGLGTDTQYF. The CDR3 nucleotides are TGTGCCAGTAGTGACCCCGGTCTAGGCACAGATACGCAGTATTTT.

This clone was observed a few times. The chain couples TRBV7-9 to TRBJ2-6; D gene uncertain. The CDR3 has 16 amino acids. V gave up 4 bases and J gave up 4 bases, with 14 bases separating them. Per the germline V gene, CDR1 is SEHNR and CDR2 is FQNEAQ (reference sequence). In nucleotides, the CDR3 is TGTGCCAGCAGCTCCCTCGCCCCGACGGGGGCCAACGTCCTGACTTTC. The encoded protein is CASSSLAPTGANVLTF.

This rearrangement joins TRBV4-1 to TRBJ2-1; either TRBD1 or TRBD2 may supply D (6 bases each). Germline CDR1 MGHRA, CDR2 YSYEKL. The V gene lost 6 bases and the J gene lost 10 bases, with 25 bases spanning the gap. CDR3 length: 16 amino acids. CDR3 residues: CASSPRTKGGGLEQFF. The DNA of the CDR3 is TGCGCCAGCAGTCCGAGGACTAAGGGGGGAGGATTGGAGCAGTTCTTC.

This clone was observed a handful of times. Written as DNA, the CDR3 is TGTGCCAGCAGCGCACTAGCGGGAGGTCCCGCTGGGGGCGAGCAGTACTTC. It codes for CASSALAGGPAGGEQYF. J is TRBJ2-7 and V is TRBV9; 12 nucleotides align to TRBD2. Germline lookup yields CDR1 SGDLS and CDR2 YYNGEE. This CDR3 contains 17 residues. V shed 3 bases, J shed 6 bases, and the junction held 13 bases outside the gene matches.

The chain recombines TRBV5-1 with TRBJ2-3; 9 positions agree with TRBD2. The CDR3 runs to 16 residues. Germline V gives CDR1 SGHRS, CDR2 YFSETQ. The V segment lost 0 bases and the J segment 2 bases; nucleotides outside the gene matches: 4. The CDR3 bases are TGCGCCAGCAGCTTGGGCGGGAGGGCCAACACAGATACGCAGTATTTT. Translation: CASSLGGRANTDTQYF. Full variable domain (missing parts from reference TRBV5-1 and TRBJ2-3): KAGVTQTPRYLIKTRGQQVTLSCSPISGHRSVSWYQQTPGQGLQFLFEYFSETQRNKGNFPGRFSGRQFSNSRSEMNVSTLELGDSALYLCASSLGGRANTDTQYFGPGTRLTVL.

This clone has just a few counts. The chain joins TRBV6-1 to TRBJ2-7, with unresolved D. Germline-derived CDR1 and CDR2 are MNHNS and SASEGT. The germline V and J ends were trimmed by 6 bases and 2 bases, with 14 bases remaining between them. The CDR3 runs 14 residues. Here the CDR3 DNA reads TGTGCCAGCAGATTTGTGACTGCACCCTACGAGCAGTACTTC. It yields the protein CASRFVTAPYEQYF.

The V call is TRBV12-5, the J call TRBJ2-6; TRBD1 is a possible D gene (6 bases). Trimming removed 5 bases from V and 0 bases from J, with 20 bases in between. The germline gives CDR1 LGHNT, CDR2 FRNRAP. The CDR3 spans 19 residues. CDR3 sequence reads: CASGGTLTESASGANVLTF. Here the CDR3 DNA reads TGTGCTAGTGGTGGGACACTCACCGAGTCAGCCTCTGGGGCCAACGTCCTGACTTTC.

The chain employs TRBV28 and TRBJ2-2; 10 nucleotides match TRBD1. Germline V lookup: CDR1 MDHEN, CDR2 SYDVKM. The CDR3 is 15 amino acids. The ends lost 5 bases at V and 5 bases at J; junction bases unmatched: 5. CDR3 coding DNA: TGTGCCAGCAGTCCGGGGACAGGGGAGACCGGGGAGCTGTTTTTT. Encoded protein: CASSPGTGETGELFF.

The gene calls are TRBV27 and TRBJ1-5, with D possibly matching TRBD1 (5 bases). CDR1 MNHEY and CDR2 SMNVEV come from the germline V gene (reference sequence). The CDR3 has 13 amino acids. Trimming removed 3 bases at V and 6 bases at J, with 9 bases between. CDR3 nucleotide sequence: TGTGCCAGCAGTTTCAGGGTCGCTCAGCCCCAGCATTTT. As protein: CASSFRVAQPQHF.

This clone was detected only a few times. CDR3 residues: CASSPTGAYGYTF. CDR3 in DNA: TGTGCCAGCTCACCGACAGGGGCGTATGGCTACACCTTC. V is TRBV18 and J is TRBJ1-2; 8 bases align to TRBD1. Germline trimming cut 3 bases from V and 5 bases from J; bases unmatched to any gene: 2. CDR1 is KGHSH, CDR2 LQKENI, per germline. The CDR3 covers 13 residues. The full variable domain, with the rest looked up from reference TRBV18 and TRBJ1-2, is NAGVMQNPRHLVRRRGQEARLRCSPMKGHSHVYWYRQLPEEGLKFMVYLQKENIIDESGMPKERFSAEFPKEGPSILRIQQVVRGDSAAYFCASSPTGAYGYTFGSGTRLTVV.

This clone has just a few counts. The gene calls are TRBV15 and TRBJ1-4; D gene ambiguous. V was clipped by 5 bases and J by 8 bases, with 18 bases between them. Germline values: CDR1 LNHNV, CDR2 YYDKDF (reference sequence). This CDR3 has 15 amino acids. The CDR3 nucleotides read TGTGCCACCAGCCAAAACCGGGGTCCTGGAGAAAAACTGTTTTTT. Protein sequence: CATSQNRGPGEKLFF.

The genes are TRBV2 and TRBJ2-3; 7 nucleotides align to TRBD2. CDR3 length equals 16 residues. The germline V gene has CDR1 SNHLY and CDR2 FYNNEI. The V and J ends lost 2 bases and 3 bases, in that order; junction bases with no gene match: 8. The chain's CDR3 is CASSEQGGSGTDTQYF. In nucleotides, the CDR3 is TGTGCCAGCAGTGAACAGGGCGGGAGTGGAACAGATACGCAGTATTTT. The full variable domain, rest sourced from reference TRBV2 and TRBJ2-3, is EPEVTQTPSHQVTQMGQEVILRCVPISNHLYFYWYRQILGQKVEFLVSFYNNEISEKSEIFDDQFSVERPDGSNFTLKIRSTKLEDSAMYFCASSEQGGSGTDTQYFGPGTRLTVL.

This rearrangement joins TRBV11-3 to TRBJ2-1; D is undetermined. CDR3 size: 15 residues. Germline CDR1 is SGHNT and CDR2 is YENEEA. The V gene lost 1 base and the J gene lost 0 bases, with 7 bases spanning the gap. CDR3 sequence: CASSLGAISYNEQFF. CDR3 in DNA: TGTGCCAGCAGCTTAGGGGCTATCTCCTACAATGAGCAGTTCTTC.

The V gene is TRBV7-2, the J gene TRBJ1-1, with D possibly being TRBD1 (5 bases). CDR3 size: 14 residues. Germline V gene lookup returns CDR1 SGHTA and CDR2 FQGNSA. With 2 bases removed from V and 1 base from J, the gap between germline ends came to 8 bases. CDR3: CASSLRQGNTEAFF. The CDR3 coding sequence is TGTGCCAGCAGCTTAAGGCAGGGGAACACTGAAGCTTTCTTT.

The chain is built from TRBV30 and TRBJ2-7; TRBD1 matches at 7 bases. After removal of 4 bases from V and 3 bases from J, the junction contained 9 bases not matched to a gene. This CDR3 contains 14 residues. Germline CDR1 and CDR2: GTSNPN and SVGIG (reference sequence). The DNA for the CDR3 is TGTGCCTGGAACCCAGGGGCAGGGGGCTACGAGCAGTACTTC. Translated, it gives CAWNPGAGGYEQYF.